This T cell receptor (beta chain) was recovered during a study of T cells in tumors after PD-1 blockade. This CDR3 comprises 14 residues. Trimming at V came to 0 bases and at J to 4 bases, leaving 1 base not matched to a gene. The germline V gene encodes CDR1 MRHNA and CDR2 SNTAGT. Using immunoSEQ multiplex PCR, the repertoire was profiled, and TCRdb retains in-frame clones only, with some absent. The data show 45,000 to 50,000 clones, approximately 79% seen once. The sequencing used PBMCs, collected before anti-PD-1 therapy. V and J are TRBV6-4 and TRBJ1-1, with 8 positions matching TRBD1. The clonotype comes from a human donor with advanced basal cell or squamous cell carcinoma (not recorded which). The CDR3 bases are TGTGCCAGCAGTGACTCGGACAGGGCCACTGAAGCTTTCTTT. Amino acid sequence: CASSDSDRATEAFF.